One sample yielded the 17 T cell receptor beta chains listed below, sequenced in a study of cytomegalovirus exposure and HLA in healthy donors. This PCR relied on a set of 60 Vbeta primers and 13 Jbeta primers. Produced via immunoSEQ multiplex PCR; TCRdb's table is partial and in-frame only. The sample includes some 180,000 clones, roughly 13% of them seen just once. Material for sequencing was PBMCs. These receptors all stem from a man aged 50 or older in good health and CMV-seropositive.

This clone has just a few counts. The conserved closing phenylalanine or tryptophan is absent in this CDR3, likely reflecting a read error. This sequence joins TRBV4-1 and TRBJ1-1; possibly TRBD1 for D (5 bases). The length of the CDR3 is 16 residues. Germline-derived CDR1 and CDR2 are MGHRA and YSYEKL. Written as DNA, the CDR3 is TGCGCCAGCAGCCAAGAGATGGGGCAGCTGAAAACTGAAGCTTTCTTG. Its translation is CASSQEMGQLKTEAFL.

Only a few counts were recorded for this clone. The chain uses TRBV5-5 and TRBJ2-7; the match to TRBD2 covers 7 bases. CDR3 size: 15 residues. The V gene end was trimmed by 0 bases and the J gene end by 5 bases; junction bases not matched to a gene: 8. Germline assignment: CDR1 SGHKS and CDR2 YYEKEE (reference sequence). The CDR3 DNA is TGTGCCAGCAGCTTGGCCTGGCCAGGGACTAACGAGCAGTACGTC. Translation: CASSLAWPGTNEQYV.

In this sample, this clone turned up a few times. This rearrangement joins TRBV6-5 to TRBJ2-5; TRBD1 aligns across 8 bases. Germline lookup yields CDR1 MNHEY and CDR2 SVGAGI. Trimming at V came to 0 bases and at J to 2 bases, leaving 5 bases not matched to a gene. The CDR3 length is 16 residues. In DNA form, the CDR3 reads TGTGCCAGCAGTTACTCGCTCGGGACAGGACAAGAGACCCAGTACTTC. Encoded protein: CASSYSLGTGQETQYF.

This clone was seen more than once but under ten times. The V gene is TRBV25-1, the J gene TRBJ1-2; D unclear. Trimming pared 1 base from V and 8 bases from J, leaving 17 bases between. The length of the CDR3 is 15 residues. The germline V gene encodes CDR1 MGHDK and CDR2 SYGVNS. CDR3 in amino acids: CASSELGQAAGGYTF. CDR3 nucleotides: TGTGCCAGCAGTGAATTGGGCCAGGCGGCGGGCGGCTACACCTTC.

This clone has a handful of counts. V and J are TRBV11-2 and TRBJ1-2; D might be TRBD1 (6 bases). CDR3 length equals 17 residues. The V and J ends lost 5 bases and 2 bases respectively, with 21 bases between them. The germline V gene has CDR1 SGHAT and CDR2 FQNNGV. The CDR3 sequence is CASSPITQGKGNYGYTF. The CDR3 DNA is TGTGCCAGCAGCCCAATAACCCAGGGGAAGGGCAACTATGGCTACACCTTC.

The CDR3 nucleotides read TGTGCCAGCAGCCCGGGACACCCAAGGGATGAGCAGTTCTTC. Its translation is CASSPGHPRDEQFF. The rearrangement joins TRBV11-2 to TRBJ2-1; tentatively, D is TRBD1 (6 bases). V was cut by 5 bases and J by 8 bases, with 16 bases left in between. CDR1 and CDR2 (germline): SGHAT, FQNNGV. The CDR3 loop spans 14 amino acids. The entire variable domain, with the rest obtained from reference TRBV11-2 and TRBJ2-1, is as follows: EAGVAQSPRYKIIEKRQSVAFWCNPISGHATLYWYQQILGQGPKLLIQFQNNGVVDDSQLPKDRFSAERLKGVDSTLKIQPAKLEDSAVYLCASSPGHPRDEQFFGPGTRLTVL.

The V and J genes are TRBV7-6 and TRBJ2-2, with 8 bases that match TRBD1. Germline V lookup: CDR1 SGHVS, CDR2 FNYEAQ. The J segment lost 4 bases and the V segment lost 5 bases, leaving 9 bases of the junction unmatched. The CDR3 consists of 16 residues. In DNA form, the CDR3 reads TGTGCCAGCAGCCAGGGGGCTCTCAGTGCCACCGGGGAGCTGTTTTTT. It specifies CASSQGALSATGELFF.

The rearrangement uses TRBV9 and TRBJ2-1; 7 bases agree with TRBD2. Germline V lookup: CDR1 SGDLS, CDR2 YYNGEE. V shed 3 bases, J shed 3 bases, and the junction held 3 bases outside the gene matches. This CDR3 has 14 residues. The CDR3 protein is CASSGLAGYNEQFF. In DNA, the CDR3 is TGTGCCAGCAGCGGATTAGCGGGCTACAATGAGCAGTTCTTC.

This clone was counted only a few times. V gene TRBV6-1 combines with J gene TRBJ1-1, with D unresolved. From germline, CDR1 is MNHNS and CDR2 SASEGT. Trimming took 8 bases from V and 0 from J, leaving 10 bases between them. The CDR3 sequence is 13 residues long. CDR3 DNA sequence: TGTGCCAGCGAGGAGAAAATGAACACTGAAGCTTTCTTT. Residues: CASEEKMNTEAFF.

This clone was picked up a small number of times. V and J are TRBV9 and TRBJ1-2; 7 bases align to TRBD1. The germline V gene encodes CDR1 SGDLS and CDR2 YYNGEE. Trimming removed 3 bases from V and 8 bases from J; junction bases left unmatched: 19. The CDR3 length is 17 residues. The CDR3 sequence: CASSAGGTERTKWGYTF. CDR3 DNA: TGTGCCAGCAGCGCTGGAGGGACAGAGCGAACGAAGTGGGGCTACACCTTC.

The V and J genes are TRBV11-3 and TRBJ2-7; a weak D match, TRBD2 (6 bases). V was clipped by 7 bases and J by 4 bases, with 11 bases between them. This CDR3 spans 12 amino acids. Germline CDR1 and CDR2: SGHNT and YENEEA. CDR3 amino acids: CASTDYGYEQYF. Written as DNA, the CDR3 is TGTGCCAGCACGGACTACGGTTACGAGCAGTACTTC.

This chain connects TRBV5-1 to TRBJ2-7; 8 bases fit TRBD1. CDR1 and CDR2 from the germline V gene are SGHRS and YFSETQ. This CDR3 spans 15 amino acids. The junction had 6 bases not matched to a gene; V was cut back by 2 bases and J by 2 bases. CDR3 coding DNA: TGCGCCAGCAGCTTAGGACAGGGATCCCCCTACGAGCAGTACTTC. Protein sequence: CASSLGQGSPYEQYF.

The table lists this clone with a few counts. The chain uses TRBV7-2 and TRBJ2-1; D is perhaps TRBD2 (5 bases). The CDR3 sequence is 15 residues long. CDR1 is SGHTA and CDR2 is FQGNSA in the germline V gene. The V gene lost 2 bases and the J gene lost 4 bases, with 12 bases spanning the gap. As DNA, the CDR3 is TGTGCCAGCAGCTTAATGTCTAGCTCATACAATGAGCAGTTCTTC. This codes for CASSLMSSSYNEQFF.

This clone appeared a single time. This chain links TRBV7-2 with TRBJ1-1; TRBD1 agrees at 8 bases. CDR1 and CDR2 from the germline V gene are SGHTA and FQGNSA. The ends lost 5 bases at V and 4 bases at J; junction bases unmatched: 6. The CDR3 is 14 residues long. CDR3 sequence: CASSTRQGSTEAFF. CDR3 nucleotide sequence: TGTGCCAGCAGCACAAGACAGGGGTCCACTGAAGCTTTCTTT.

This clone turned up a few times. The chain carries TRBV15 and TRBJ1-2, with D maybe TRBD1 (5 bases). This CDR3 has 14 amino acids. V dropped 0 bases and J dropped 4 bases, with 9 bases sitting between them. Germline V CDR1 and CDR2: LNHNV, YYDKDF (reference sequence). The CDR3 bases are TGTGCCACCAGCAGAGACAGGGCTAGCTATGGCTACACCTTC. Its translation: CATSRDRASYGYTF.

This clone was counted between two and nine times. The chain recombines TRBV6-5 with TRBJ1-1; D is unclear. The length of the CDR3 is 15 residues. CDR1 is MNHEY, CDR2 SVGAGI, per germline. The V end was cut by 7 bases, the J end by 1 base, with 16 bases between. In nucleotides, the CDR3 is TGTGCCAGCAACTCTGAGTTGGTGAGGAACACTGAAGCTTTCTTT. Translation: CASNSELVRNTEAFF.

The chain carries TRBV5-4 and TRBJ2-7; D might be TRBD1 (5 bases). V was clipped by 0 bases and J by 1 base, with 11 bases between them. Germline V gene lookup returns CDR1 SGHNT and CDR2 YYREEE (reference sequence). This CDR3 has 15 amino acids. CDR3 DNA: TGTGCCAGCAGCTTGGCGTCAGGACATTCCTACGAGCAGTACTTC. Translated: CASSLASGHSYEQYF.